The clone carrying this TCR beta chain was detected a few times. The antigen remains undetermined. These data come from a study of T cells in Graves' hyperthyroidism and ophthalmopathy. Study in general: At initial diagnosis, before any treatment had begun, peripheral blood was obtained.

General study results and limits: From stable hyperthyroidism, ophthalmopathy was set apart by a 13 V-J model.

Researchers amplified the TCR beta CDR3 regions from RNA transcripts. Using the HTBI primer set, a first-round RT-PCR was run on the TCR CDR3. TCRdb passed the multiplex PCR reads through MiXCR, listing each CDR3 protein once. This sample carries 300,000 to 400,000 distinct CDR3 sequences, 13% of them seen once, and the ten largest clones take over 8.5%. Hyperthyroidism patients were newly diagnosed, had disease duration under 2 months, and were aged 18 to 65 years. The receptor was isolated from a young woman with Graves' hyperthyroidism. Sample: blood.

The CDR3 loop is CASTLTTGAPNEQFF. Written as DNA, the CDR3 is TGTGCCAGCACCCTGACGACAGGGGCCCCCAATGAGCAGTTCTTC. The chain combines TRBV28 with TRBJ2-1, with TRBD1 matching over 8 bases. V lost 7 bases, J lost 6 bases, and 11 bases stayed unmatched. The CDR3 is made up of 15 amino acids. Germline CDR1 and CDR2: MDHEN and SYDVKM.